This T cell receptor beta chain appears in the sequencing data of a study of blood T cells in healthy people across ages. Notes on the study in general: Unknown donor CMV status possibly confounded expanded clonotype changes.

Together with a sample-barcoded 5' primer, a J-beta primer mix was included in a second PCR lasting about 7 to 11 cycles. In TCRdb, the 5' RACE reads were re-called with MiXCR into one record per CDR3 protein. The sample records over 700,000 distinct CDR3 sequences, just under 25% being singletons. On this clonotype: Its antigen is unknown.

V lost 5 bases and J lost 1, with 14 bases in between. This CDR3 spans 15 amino acids. The sample was also linked to a second study, of T cells of mothers and their children. That paper notes: For each mother, over 9.5 million TCR beta CDR3 reads were obtained, and for each child, around 3.1 million.

The clonotype comes from a boy aged 10-17 years in good health. The chain carries TRBV12-3 or TRBV12-4 and TRBJ1-1; D might be TRBD1 (6 bases). What was sequenced was blood. This CDR3 reads CASSPPRTANTEAFF. CDR3 in DNA: TGTGCCAGCAGTCCTCCCCGGACAGCGAACACTGAAGCTTTCTTT.